This T cell receptor (beta chain) was observed in a study of CD4 T cells in relation to SARS-CoV-2 and coronaviruses. Study overall: ViraFEST: approximately 10-day antigen culture of PBMCs, then TCR beta CDR3 sequencing.

Assay used: immunoSEQ multiplex PCR; TCRdb lists only in-frame clones, some missing. The repertoire holds about 19,000 clones, about 72% seen once, with approximately 14% in the top ten. Concerning this clone: Its matching antigen is unknown.

The unexposed donors gave CD4+ T cells in about 2010-2018, prior to COVID-19. After about 10 days of culture, CD4+ T cells were isolated. Whole-study results and caveats: In about 65% of donors, memory CD4+ clonotypes crossrecognized SARS-CoV-2 and at least one common cold coronavirus spike.

This TCR derives from a human donor in good health. Sequences were obtained from CD4+ T cells from PBMCs, cultured in vitro.

The CDR3, as DNA: TGTGCCAGCACCGAAACTAGCGGGGGGACCGGGGAGCTGTTTTTT. Its translation: CASTETSGGTGELFF. V usage is TRBV28 and J usage is TRBJ2-2; 12 bases agree with TRBD2. CDR3 length: 15 amino acids. With V trimmed by 7 bases and J by 5 bases, 5 bases remained unmatched. The germline gives CDR1 MDHEN, CDR2 SYDVKM.